This T cell receptor (beta chain) was identified in a study of CD8+ T cells in alopecia areata. Following RNA extraction, reverse transcription yielded cDNA that acted as the sequencing template. Assay used: immunoSEQ multiplex PCR; TCRdb lists only in-frame clones, some missing. The sample lists under 250,000 clones, about 61% occurring once. The CDR3 contains 14 residues. The V end was cut by 4 bases, the J end by 0 bases, with 4 bases between. Germline V gives CDR1 SGHVS, CDR2 FNYEAQ. The receptor's source is a human donor in good health. Sequencing was done on a sample of CD8+ T cells sorted from blood. V usage is TRBV7-6 and J usage is TRBJ2-6; no definite D call. The CDR3 spells CASSSSSGANVLTF. The CDR3 DNA is TGTGCCAGCAGCTCATCCTCTGGGGCCAACGTCCTGACTTTC.